A selection of T cell receptor beta chains follows, all from one sample in a study of PD-1 blockade in classical Hodgkin lymphoma. The repertoire was sequenced with immunoSEQ multiplex PCR; TCRdb's copy has only in-frame clones and lacks some. Of about 37,000 clones listed, just over 75% are singletons. The sequenced sample was peripheral blood mononuclear cells (PBMCs), obtained before the second cycle of nivolumab. These TCRs come from a human donor with classical Hodgkin lymphoma. Each CDR3 is given with its conserved first and last residue. Fields, in order: clone size, D gene, J gene, V gene, CDR3 protein, CDR3 DNA. A D gene is named only where the DNA matches it firmly. The size entry is marked missing in some rows and otherwise reads once, few, many or a size class.

few,TRBD1,TRBJ1-1,TRBV30,CAWGPIGQGEAFF,TGTGCCTGGGGCCCAATCGGACAGGGTGAAGCTTTCTTT
NA,TRBD1,TRBJ2-4,TRBV14,CASSQRTGIKTKNIQYF,TGTGCCAGCAGCCAAAGGACAGGGATTAAAACCAAAAACATTCAGTACTTC
NA,TRBD1,TRBJ2-5,TRBV7-9,CASSQGQGALETQYF,TGTGCCAGCAGCCAAGGACAGGGGGCCCTCGAGACCCAGTACTTC
NA,NA,TRBJ1-1,TRBV6-5,CASSYDPNTEAFF,TGTGCCAGCAGTTACGATCCGAACACTGAAGCTTTCTTT
NA,NA,TRBJ1-2,TRBV30,CAWRPGPGDPNYGYTF,TGTGCCTGGAGACCGGGACCCGGGGATCCTAACTATGGCTACACCTTC
few,NA,TRBJ2-5,TRBV20-1,CSADFQETQYF,TGCAGTGCCGACTTCCAAGAGACCCAGTACTTC
NA,TRBD1,TRBJ1-5,TRBV19,CASRTGAEQPQHF,TGTGCCAGCAGAACAGGGGCGGAACAGCCCCAGCATTTT
NA,NA,TRBJ2-7,TRBV5-1,CASSTEDSSTLYEQYF,TGCGCCAGCAGCACGGAGGACAGCTCAACCCTCTACGAGCAGTACTTC
NA,TRBD2,TRBJ2-3,TRBV7-2,CASSWTSGVSTDTQYF,TGTGCCAGCAGCTGGACTAGCGGGGTTTCCACAGATACGCAGTATTTT
few,TRBD2,TRBJ2-1,TRBV11-3,CASSSGLAPETSEQFF,TGTGCCAGCAGCTCTGGACTAGCGCCAGAGACGAGTGAGCAGTTCTTC
NA,TRBD2,TRBJ2-3,TRBV9,CASSVAPLAGGADTQYF,TGTGCCAGCAGCGTAGCCCCGCTAGCGGGGGGGGCAGATACGCAGTATTTT
few,TRBD2,TRBJ2-7,TRBV7-2,CASSPGEGLPTYEQYF,TGTGCCAGCAGCCCCGGGGAGGGGCTCCCCACCTACGAGCAGTACTTC
NA,TRBD1,TRBJ2-7,TRBV5-1,CASSLTGVNTYEQYF,TGCGCCAGCAGCTTGACAGGGGTTAATACCTACGAGCAGTACTTC
NA,NA,TRBJ2-1,TRBV2,CASSGYNEQFF,TGTGCCAGCAGTGGGTACAATGAGCAGTTCTTC
NA,NA,TRBJ2-7,TRBV10-3,CAISVQLEGEQYF,TGTGCCATCAGTGTACAGTTAGAAGGCGAGCAGTACTTC
NA,NA,TRBJ1-1,TRBV6-6,CASSNTGNTEAFF,TGTGCCAGCAGCAACACGGGGAACACTGAAGCTTTCTTT
NA,NA,TRBJ1-1,TRBV28,CASSLVNTEAFF,TGTGCCAGCAGTCTAGTGAACACTGAAGCTTTCTTT
NA,NA,TRBJ2-2,TRBV2,CASSEQNGELFF,TGTGCCAGCAGTGAACAGAACGGGGAGCTGTTTTTT
NA,NA,TRBJ2-6,TRBV10-2,CASSESGTGANVLTF,TGCGCCAGCAGTGAGTCAGGGACTGGGGCCAACGTCCTGACTTTC
once,NA,TRBJ2-2,TRBV14,CASSRQFANTGELFF,TGTGCCAGCAGCCGACAGTTCGCGAACACCGGGGAGCTGTTTTTT
NA,TRBD1,TRBJ2-3,TRBV7-3,CASSLGTGGVTDTQYF,TGTGCCAGCAGCTTAGGGACAGGGGGCGTCACAGATACGCAGTATTTT
NA,TRBD2,TRBJ2-7,TRBV11-1,CASSLGPPSGGDYEQYF,TGTGCCAGCAGCTTAGGTCCCCCTAGCGGGGGAGACTACGAGCAGTACTTC
NA,NA,TRBJ2-7,TRBV6-5,CASSYSGPGGTDEQYF,TGTGCCAGCAGTTACTCCGGGCCTGGAGGGACCGACGAGCAGTACTTC
few,TRBD1,TRBJ1-1,TRBV5-6,CASSMGQGLNTEAFF,TGTGCCAGCAGCATGGGACAGGGATTGAACACTGAAGCTTTCTTT
NA,NA,TRBJ1-6,TRBV9,CASSVGSLSHSPLHF,TGTGCCAGCAGCGTAGGGTCTCTAAGCCATTCACCCCTCCACTTT
NA,NA,TRBJ2-5,TRBV23-1,CASSPSEQETQYF,TGCGCCAGCAGTCCAAGCGAACAAGAGACCCAGTACTTC
NA,NA,TRBJ2-2,TRBV5-1,CASSPLTNTGELFF,TGCGCCAGCAGCCCCCTGACGAACACCGGGGAGCTGTTTTTT
NA,NA,TRBJ2-1,TRBV27,CASRGLRRNNEQFF,TGTGCCAGCAGGGGCCTAAGAAGGAACAATGAGCAGTTCTTC
NA,NA,TRBJ2-5,TRBV29-1,CSVPGPPGETQYF,TGCAGCGTTCCGGGCCCACCGGGGGAGACCCAGTACTTC
NA,NA,TRBJ1-3,TRBV7-2,CASSFRSRASPFSGNTIYF,TGTGCCAGCAGCTTCCGGAGCAGGGCCTCCCCATTCTCTGGAAACACCATATATTTT
few,NA,TRBJ1-2,TRBV6-6,CAVPNYGYTF,TGTGCCGTCCCTAACTATGGCTACACCTTC
few,NA,TRBJ2-5,TRBV6-5,CASRSAGIPETQYF,TGTGCCAGCAGGTCGGCGGGCATCCCGGAGACCCAGTACTTC
NA,NA,TRBJ1-2,TRBV6-6,CASSPEGGYTF,TGTGCCAGCAGCCCCGAGGGAGGCTACACCTTC
NA,NA,TRBJ2-5,TRBV9,CASSVGGVEGETQYF,TGTGCCAGCAGCGTAGGCGGGGTGGAGGGTGAGACCCAGTACTTC
NA,TRBD1,TRBJ1-4,TRBV7-2,CASSFDRAGEKLFF,TGTGCCAGCAGCTTCGACAGGGCGGGAGAAAAACTGTTTTTT
NA,NA,TRBJ1-2,TRBV6-5,CASRPGWGLVGYTF,TGTGCCAGCAGACCCGGGTGGGGGTTGGTAGGCTACACCTTC
NA,NA,TRBJ2-1,TRBV12-5,CASGLVSSGDNEQFF,TGTGCTAGTGGTTTGGTTTCTTCCGGGGACAATGAGCAGTTCTTC
NA,NA,TRBJ2-7,TRBV6-5,CASSYSPRSSYEQYF,TGTGCCAGCAGTTACTCCCCCCGGAGCTCCTACGAGCAGTACTTC
few,NA,TRBJ1-5,TRBV7-2,CASSLGKYQPQHF,TGTGCCAGCAGCTTAGGCAAGTATCAGCCCCAGCATTTT
NA,NA,TRBJ1-5,TRBV11-2,CASSLGQISNQPQHF,TGTGCCAGCAGCTTAGGGCAGATTAGCAATCAGCCCCAGCATTTT
NA,TRBD2,TRBJ2-7,TRBV2,CASIGTSGGTSSYEQYF,TGTGCCAGCATCGGGACTAGCGGGGGGACTTCTTCCTACGAGCAGTACTTC
NA,NA,TRBJ1-5,TRBV5-4,CASSEGGAGNQPQHF,TGTGCCAGCAGCGAGGGGGGCGCGGGCAATCAGCCCCAGCATTTT
NA,TRBD1,TRBJ2-3,TRBV5-1,CASSLGPLGGSLTDTQYF,TGCGCCAGCAGCTTGGGCCCCTTAGGGGGCTCGCTCACAGATACGCAGTATTTT
NA,NA,TRBJ2-1,TRBV7-6,CASSLRAYNEQFF,TGTGCCAGCAGCTTGCGGGCCTACAATGAGCAGTTCTTC
once,NA,TRBJ1-5,TRBV4-1,CASSLLGSNQPQHF,TGCGCCAGCAGCCTATTAGGGAGCAATCAGCCCCAGCATTTT
NA,NA,TRBJ2-5,TRBV20-1,CSGTVQETQYF,TGCAGTGGGACAGTTCAAGAGACCCAGTACTTC
NA,TRBD2,TRBJ2-5,TRBV6-1,CASSEIWGLAGGETQYF,TGTGCCAGCAGTGAAATTTGGGGACTAGCGGGAGGGGAGACCCAGTACTTC
few,NA,TRBJ1-2,TRBV27,CASGLGRYGYTF,TGTGCCAGCGGTCTGGGGAGATATGGCTACACCTTC
once,TRBD2,TRBJ2-1,TRBV7-6,CASSFGLAGGNEQFF,TGTGCCAGCAGCTTTGGCCTAGCGGGGGGAAATGAGCAGTTCTTC
NA,TRBD2,TRBJ2-3,TRBV6-5,CASTYSGLAADTQYF,TGTGCCAGCACCTATTCCGGGCTAGCGGCAGATACGCAGTATTTT
NA,TRBD2,TRBJ2-7,TRBV2,CARGSTSGSSYEQYF,TGTGCCAGGGGGAGTACTAGCGGGAGCTCCTACGAGCAGTACTTC
NA,TRBD2,TRBJ2-5,TRBV5-1,CASRGLPQETQYF,TGCGCCAGCAGGGGACTACCCCAAGAGACCCAGTACTTC